The rows below give T cell receptor beta chains drawn from one sample of a study of blood T cell repertoires in COVID-19. TCRdb's table, derived via immunoSEQ multiplex PCR, lists solely in-frame clones and lacks some. The sample records under 60,000 clones, approximately 82% being singletons. Sequencing input: peripheral blood. Receptor source: a man in his 60s with acute or convalescent COVID-19. Both conserved end residues are part of each CDR3. Each record gives: V gene, J gene, clone size, D gene, CDR3 protein, CDR3 DNA. A D gene is named only where the DNA matches it firmly. The size of a clone is reported for some rows only, either as once, few or many, or as a class for expanded clones.

>TRBV6-5|TRBJ1-3|once|TRBD1
CASSQKTGANTIYF
TGTGCCAGCAGTCAAAAGACAGGGGCCAACACCATATATTTT
>TRBV29-1|TRBJ2-5|NA|NA
CSVHLRGGETQYF
TGCAGCGTTCACCTAAGGGGGGGTGAGACCCAGTACTTC
>TRBV4-1|TRBJ1-1|NA|TRBD1
CASSQGQGMAEAFF
TGCGCCAGCAGCCAAGGACAGGGAATGGCTGAAGCTTTCTTT
>TRBV5-1|TRBJ1-1|NA|NA
CASSLAGNTEAFF
TGCGCCAGCAGCTTGGCCGGGAACACTGAAGCTTTCTTT
>TRBV2|TRBJ1-6|NA|TRBD1
CASQPLDRAGSPLHF
TGTGCCAGCCAGCCCCTCGACAGGGCGGGCTCACCCCTCCACTTT
>TRBV19|TRBJ1-2|once|NA
CASSLTTNYGYTF
TGTGCCAGTAGTTTAACAACCAACTATGGCTACACCTTC
>TRBV2|TRBJ1-1|NA|NA
CASSVRGTEAFF
TGTGCCAGCAGTGTGCGGGGTACTGAAGCTTTCTTT
>TRBV10-3|TRBJ2-5|NA|NA
CATGRGAGETQYF
TGTGCCACCGGAAGAGGAGCCGGAGAGACCCAGTACTTC
>TRBV5-1|TRBJ2-3|NA|NA
CASSLAAGGLGTDTQYF
TGCGCCAGCAGCTTGGCCGCCGGGGGTCTGGGTACAGATACGCAGTATTTT
>TRBV11-2|TRBJ2-5|NA|NA
CASSRGSQETQYF
TGTGCCAGCAGCAGGGGGTCTCAAGAGACCCAGTACTTC
>TRBV19|TRBJ1-2|NA|TRBD1
CASRTTRGDANYGYTF
TGTGCCAGCAGGACAACCAGGGGGGACGCTAACTATGGCTACACCTTC
>TRBV27|TRBJ1-2|NA|NA
CASSLGWGGNGYTF
TGTGCCAGCAGCCTCGGGTGGGGGGGGAATGGCTACACCTTC
>TRBV6-1|TRBJ2-5|NA|TRBD2
CASSERRGGLEETQYF
TGTGCCAGCAGTGAAAGACGGGGGGGCCTTGAAGAGACCCAGTACTTC
>TRBV27|TRBJ1-5|NA|TRBD1
CASSLSGTASNQPQHF
TGTGCCAGCAGTTTATCCGGGACAGCTAGCAATCAGCCCCAGCATTTT
>TRBV28|TRBJ1-2|NA|TRBD1
CASSSPRTGGSGYTF
TGTGCCAGCAGTTCACCTAGGACAGGGGGGAGTGGCTACACCTTC
>TRBV6-5|TRBJ1-4|NA|NA
CATALTATNEKLFF
TGTGCCACCGCCTTGACAGCAACTAATGAAAAACTGTTTTTT
>TRBV7-8|TRBJ1-2|NA|TRBD1
CASSSTRTGNGYTF
TGTGCCAGCAGCTCCACTCGGACAGGGAATGGCTACACCTTC
>TRBV28|TRBJ2-1|NA|NA
CASSSTRAVAYNEQFF
TGTGCCAGCAGCTCGACTAGAGCGGTCGCATACAATGAGCAGTTCTTC
>TRBV9|TRBJ2-5|NA|TRBD1
CASSADLVQGWETQYF
TGTGCCAGCAGCGCCGACCTGGTACAGGGGTGGGAGACCCAGTACTTC
>TRBV21-1|TRBJ1-4|NA|NA
CASSKAPGMANEKLFF
TGTGCCAGCAGCAAAGCTCCCGGGATGGCTAATGAAAAACTGTTTTTT